The clone carrying this T cell receptor beta chain was seen a handful of times. Its antigen is as yet unknown. This specimen belongs to a study of human T cells and chemical hapten exposure. This CDR3 spans 13 amino acids. Germline CDR1 reads MDHEN; CDR2 reads SYDVKM. Trimming took off 3 bases at V and 3 bases at J, with 8 bases between the two ends. Via MiXCR, TCRdb re-called the RACE reads, giving one row per CDR3 protein. This table has approximately 370,000 distinct CDR3 sequences, 5.5% appearing once. Study outcomes and limitations: With regard to DPC sensitization, TCRs above 1 in 1000 frequency did not change.

Documented time point: pre-sensitization, week 0. Treatment indicated: therapeutic diphenylcyclopropenone sensitization with weekly scalp DPC. Sequenced here: whole blood, sampled in connection with sensitization to the hapten diphenylcyclopropenone (DPC). This chain uses TRBV28 with TRBJ2-5; a weak D match, TRBD1 (5 bases). This clonotype was obtained from a woman younger than 35 with alopecia areata. Some clones in this sample may be carry-over from other donors' samples. The DNA of the CDR3 is TGTGCCAGCAGTTTTGTGACAGAAGAGACCCAGTACTTC. Translating it yields CASSFVTEETQYF.